This record covers a single TCR beta chain. The record originates from a study of cytotoxic CD8 clonotypes in ibrutinib-treated CLL. Study in general: Of the patients, roughly 10 were relapsed/refractory, around 16 treatment-naive and about 17 IGHV unmutated.

Measured with immunoSEQ multiplex PCR; TCRdb has only the in-frame clones, and not every one. The table has fewer than 150,000 clones, around four fifths seen once; the top ten hold 3% to 4%. Cryopreserved PBMCs yielded about 2.1 micrograms of genomic DNA for TCR beta libraries. CDR3 length: 15 amino acids. V was clipped by 7 bases and J by 2 bases; unmatched bases: 11. Germline loops: CDR1 WSHSY, CDR2 SAAADI. This sequence joins TRBV10-2 and TRBJ2-7; 7 bases are a match to TRBD2. The receptor comes from a human donor with chronic lymphocytic leukemia. Sequenced here: PBMCs, sampled after 24 months of ibrutinib treatment. The CDR3 nucleotides read TGCGCCAGCAAGGGTCAAAGCGGGGAGACCTACGAGCAGTACTTC. This encodes CASKGQSGETYEQYF.